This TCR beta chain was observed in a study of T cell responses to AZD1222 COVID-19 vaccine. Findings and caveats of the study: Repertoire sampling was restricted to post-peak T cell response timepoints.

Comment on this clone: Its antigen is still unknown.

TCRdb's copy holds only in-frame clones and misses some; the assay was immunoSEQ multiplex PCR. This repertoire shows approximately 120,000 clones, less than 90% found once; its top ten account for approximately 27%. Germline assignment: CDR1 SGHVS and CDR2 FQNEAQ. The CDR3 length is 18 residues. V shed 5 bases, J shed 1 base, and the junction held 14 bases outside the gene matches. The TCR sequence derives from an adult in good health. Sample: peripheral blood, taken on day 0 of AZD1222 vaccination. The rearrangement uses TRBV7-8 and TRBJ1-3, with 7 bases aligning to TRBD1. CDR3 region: CASSRLAQGGISGNTIYF. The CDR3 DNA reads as TGTGCCAGCAGCCGACTCGCTCAGGGGGGGATTTCTGGAAACACCATATATTTT.